The 9 T cell receptor beta chains listed next were all sequenced from one sample in a study of CD8+ T cells in alopecia areata. Described treatment: oral pan-JAK inhibitor, 5-10 mg twice daily. Once RNA had been extracted, it was reverse transcribed into cDNA to act as the sequencing template. Repertoires were generated with immunoSEQ multiplex PCR, while TCRdb's copy carries only in-frame clones and drops some. The sample consists of hundreds of thousands of clones, 35% to 40% of them appearing once. The source material was CD4+ T cells sorted from blood, sampled around week 34, from a patient treated with tofacitinib. The receptors shown here come from a human donor with alopecia areata.

The chain couples TRBV7-9 to TRBJ2-7; possibly TRBD2 for D (5 bases). CDR1 is SEHNR and CDR2 is FQNEAQ in the germline V gene (reference sequence). The germline V and J ends were trimmed by 1 base and 4 bases, with 8 bases remaining between them. There are 13 residues in the CDR3. As DNA, the CDR3 is TGTGCCAGCAGCTTAGTATCGGGGTACGAGCAGTACTTC. It encodes CASSLVSGYEQYF.

The CDR3 DNA follows: TGCAGCGTTGAAATTACGGGGATAAAGTACTTC. It translates to CSVEITGIKYF. The J gene is TRBJ2-7, the V gene TRBV29-1; D perhaps matches TRBD2 (5 bases). V lost 2 bases and J 11 bases, leaving 13 bases between the germline ends. Germline loops: CDR1 SQVTM, CDR2 ANQGSEA. The CDR3 has 11 residues.

The J gene is TRBJ1-4, the V gene TRBV15; TRBD1 matches 8 bases. The germline gives CDR1 LNHNV, CDR2 YYDKDF (reference sequence). This CDR3 region has 15 residues. With 3 bases clipped from V and 3 bases from J, the junction kept 3 bases outside the gene matches. CDR3 sequence reads: CATSRDRASNEKLFF. The CDR3 DNA reads TGTGCCACCAGCAGGGACAGGGCCTCTAATGAAAAACTGTTTTTT.

The rearrangement links TRBV19 to TRBJ1-5, with a tentative D call TRBD1 (5 bases). The CDR3 runs to 13 residues. Deletions cut 5 bases from V and 5 bases from J, with 10 bases between. Germline V CDR1 and CDR2: LNHDA, SQIVND (reference sequence). CDR3 region: CASSQGFDQPQHF. As DNA, the CDR3 is TGTGCCAGTAGTCAGGGTTTCGATCAGCCCCAGCATTTT. Full variable domain (outside the CDR3, taken from reference TRBV19 and TRBJ1-5): DGGITQSPKYLFRKEGQNVTLSCEQNLNHDAMYWYRQDPGQGLRLIYYSQIVNDFQKGDIAEGYSVSREKKESFPLTVTSAQKNPTAFYLCASSQGFDQPQHFGDGTRLSIL.

The gene calls are TRBV27 and TRBJ2-6; TRBD1 matches at 9 bases. In germline, CDR1 is MNHEY, CDR2 SMNVEV (reference sequence). There are 16 residues in the CDR3. J gave up 12 bases and V 5 bases, and 14 bases lay outside the gene matches. The CDR3 nucleotides read TGTGCCAGCAGTCCGAGATCCGGGACAGGGAGTTCCGTCCTGACTTTC. Translation gives CASSPRSGTGSSVLTF.

The chain combines TRBV5-1 with TRBJ2-7, with D unresolved. This CDR3 contains 13 residues. Germline V gives CDR1 SGHRS, CDR2 YFSETQ. Deletions cut 2 bases from V and 3 bases from J, with 9 bases between. CDR3 residues: CASSLNENYEQYF. As DNA, the CDR3 is TGCGCCAGCAGCTTAAACGAGAACTACGAGCAGTACTTC. Drawing the rest from reference TRBV5-1 and TRBJ2-7, the complete variable domain is KAGVTQTPRYLIKTRGQQVTLSCSPISGHRSVSWYQQTPGQGLQFLFEYFSETQRNKGNFPGRFSGRQFSNSRSEMNVSTLELGDSALYLCASSLNENYEQYFGPGTRLTVT.

The chain recombines TRBV27 with TRBJ2-1; the D call may be TRBD1 or TRBD2 (6 bases each). Germline-derived CDR1 and CDR2 are MNHEY and SMNVEV (reference sequence). This CDR3 comprises 13 residues. Trimming removed 6 bases at V and 5 bases at J, with 11 bases between. Here the CDR3 DNA reads TGTGCCAGCAGGGGGGCTAGCGACAATGAGCAGTTCTTC. Translating gives CASRGASDNEQFF.

This sequence joins TRBV6-6 and TRBJ2-5; 7 bases fit TRBD2. Losses at the gene ends were 4 bases for V and 7 bases for J; bases not matched to a gene: 15. Germline lookup yields CDR1 MNHNY and CDR2 SVGAGI (reference sequence). The CDR3 is 16 amino acids. As DNA, the CDR3 is TGTGCCAGCAGTTCCTCCGGGACTACCCTTTCGAGGACCCAGTACTTC. Amino acids: CASSSSGTTLSRTQYF.

The chain carries TRBV6-1 and TRBJ2-7; possible D gene TRBD1, 6 bases. V was shortened by 5 bases and J by 1 base, with 12 bases between the two germline ends. This CDR3 is built from 14 residues. The V gene's germline CDR1 is MNHNS and CDR2 SASEGT. In DNA, the CDR3 is TGTGCCAGCAGTTCAGGGGTACCATCCTACGAGCAGTACTTC. Translating gives CASSSGVPSYEQYF.